This passage covers 8 T cell receptor beta chains from one sample sequenced in a study of human T cells and chemical hapten exposure. Time point meaning: pre-sensitization, week 0. Regarding treatment: therapeutic diphenylcyclopropenone sensitization with weekly scalp DPC. TCRdb processed the RACE reads anew with MiXCR; each CDR3 protein has one entry. Of 250,000 or so distinct CDR3 sequences detected, around 9.3% appear once; the ten largest clones hold approximately 2.2%. The sample consisted of whole blood, taken in connection with sensitization to the hapten diphenylcyclopropenone (DPC). These receptors all come from a woman aged 40 to 50 with alopecia areata. Some clones in this sample may be carry-over from other donors' samples.

The chain carries TRBV2 and TRBJ2-3; no reliable D call. V lost 7 bases and J 2 bases, leaving 7 bases between the germline ends. Looked up from germline, CDR1 is SNHLY and CDR2 is FYNNEI. The CDR3 consists of 12 residues. The CDR3 sequence: CASKSDTDTQYF. In DNA form, the CDR3 reads TGTGCCAGCAAATCTGACACAGATACGCAGTATTTT. The full variable domain, its missing parts supplied by reference TRBV2 and TRBJ2-3, is EPEVTQTPSHQVTQMGQEVILRCVPISNHLYFYWYRQILGQKVEFLVSFYNNEISEKSEIFDDQFSVERPDGSNFTLKIRSTKLEDSAMYFCASKSDTDTQYFGPGTRLTVL.

This clonotype was found a few times. This chain uses TRBV20-1 with TRBJ2-7, with 7 bases fitting TRBD2. Losses at the gene ends were 3 bases for V and 0 bases for J; bases not matched to a gene: 5. Germline V gene sequence: CDR1 DFQATT, CDR2 SNEGSKA (reference sequence). The CDR3 has 14 residues. CDR3 DNA: TGCAGTGCTAGGGCGACTAGCAGCTCCTACGAGCAGTACTTC. It codes for CSARATSSSYEQYF.

The V gene is TRBV29-1, the J gene TRBJ2-5; D may be TRBD1 (5 bases). The CDR3 is made up of 13 amino acids. Looked up from germline, CDR1 is SQVTM and CDR2 is ANQGSEA. V shed 5 bases and J shed 4 bases, with 14 bases lying between them. The CDR3 loop is CSVSWQGLETQYF. The CDR3 DNA reads as TGCAGCGTTAGTTGGCAGGGTCTAGAGACCCAGTACTTC.

This clonotype has a handful of counts. This chain connects TRBV6-2 or TRBV6-3 to TRBJ2-2, with D unclear. This CDR3 contains 12 residues. The V end was cut by 6 bases, the J end by 3 bases, with 5 bases between. CDR1 and CDR2 from the germline V gene are MNHEY and SVGEGT. The CDR3 loop is CASSIYTGELFF. CDR3 DNA sequence: TGTGCCAGCAGCATTTACACCGGGGAGCTGTTTTTT.

This rearrangement joins TRBV28 to TRBJ1-5; 7 bases line up with TRBD1. The CDR3 has 17 residues. V lost 5 bases, J lost 4 bases, and 14 bases stayed unmatched. CDR1 is MDHEN, CDR2 SYDVKM, per germline. The CDR3 loop is CASSGATGTDQNQPQHF. The CDR3 DNA is TGTGCCAGCAGTGGCGCCACCGGGACAGACCAGAATCAGCCCCAGCATTTT.

This clonotype was counted many times. V and J are TRBV10-3 and TRBJ1-6; maybe TRBD1 (6 bases). The CDR3 runs to 18 residues. Germline values: CDR1 ENHRY, CDR2 SYGVKD. V was trimmed by 3 bases and J by 2 bases, leaving 17 bases between them. In DNA, the CDR3 is TGTGCCATCAGTGACCAGGGACAATTAGGCACCTATAATTCACCCCTCCACTTT. It is translated as CAISDQGQLGTYNSPLHF.

This clonotype was observed a handful of times. The chain carries TRBV6-5 and TRBJ1-1; D gene unclear. V was trimmed by 0 bases and J by 8 bases, leaving 10 bases between them. The CDR3 totals 13 residues. The germline V gene encodes CDR1 MNHEY and CDR2 SVGAGI. CDR3 sequence (DNA): TGTGCCAGCAGTTACTCGACACGGCTGGAAGCTTTCTTT. This translates into CASSYSTRLEAFF.

This clonotype showed up just a few times. The V and J genes are TRBV28 and TRBJ1-2; unclear D gene. V was clipped by 2 bases and J by 4 bases, with 8 bases between them. The CDR3 covers 13 residues. Germline lookup yields CDR1 MDHEN and CDR2 SYDVKM. CDR3 nucleotide sequence: TGTGCCAGCAGTTTAAAACGGCCCTATGGCTACACCTTC. Translating it yields CASSLKRPYGYTF.